The 20 T cell receptor beta chains listed next were all sequenced from one sample in a study of T cells after posttransplantation cyclophosphamide. Assay: immunoSEQ multiplex PCR; the TCRdb copy retains only in-frame clones and omits some. This table holds 10,000 or so clones, 82% found once. A marrow graft followed busulfan-fludarabine conditioning, with cyclophosphamide on days +3 and +4. The specimen was PBMCs, collected 1,700 to 2,000 days after a stem cell transplant with posttransplant cyclophosphamide. These receptors originate from a female patient aged 35-55 years who received an allogeneic stem cell transplant from a related donor, was CMV-positive, and had no GVHD. Some T cells may be supplied by the graft donor.

V and J are TRBV7-3 and TRBJ2-2; the match to TRBD2 covers 11 bases. V trimming: 4 bases; J trimming: 3 bases; junction bases outside the gene matches: 4. The germline CDR1 and CDR2 sequences are SGHTA and FQGTGA. The CDR3 has 16 amino acids. CDR3 sequence reads: CASSSLAGGYTGELFF. The DNA for the CDR3 is TGTGCCAGCAGCTCCCTAGCGGGGGGATACACCGGGGAGCTGTTTTTT.

The chain has TRBV5-1 and TRBJ2-1, with a weak D call TRBD1 (6 bases). The germline V gene encodes CDR1 SGHRS and CDR2 YFSETQ. Trimming stripped 0 bases from V and 5 bases from J, with 12 bases between. CDR3 size: 15 residues. For the CDR3, the DNA is TGCGCCAGCAGCTTGGAGTCAGGGGACCACAATGAGCAGTTCTTC. Translated, it gives CASSLESGDHNEQFF.

The chain employs TRBV27 and TRBJ2-5; weak D call: TRBD1 (5 bases). Gene TRBJ2-7 matches the end of the DNA better, so the J call may be wrong. The CDR3 is 15 residues long. Germline V gene data show CDR1 as MNHEY and CDR2 as SMNVEV (reference sequence). The CDR3 region has the DNA TGTGCCAGCAGTTTTTCCGACAGCTCCTCCTACGAGCAGTACTTC. Protein: CASSFSDSSSYEQYF.

The chain joins TRBV5-1 to TRBJ2-3; 7 nucleotides align to TRBD1. The CDR3 extends over 13 amino acids. Trimming removed 4 bases from V and 13 bases from J; junction bases left unmatched: 12. Looked up from germline, CDR1 is SGHRS and CDR2 is YFSETQ. The CDR3 DNA reads TGCGCCAGCAGCGCCCCGGGACAGCCTAGAGAGTATTTT. Translation: CASSAPGQPREYF.

The chain couples TRBV29-1 to TRBJ2-2; TRBD1 aligns across 9 bases. This CDR3 region has 15 residues. Germline V CDR1 and CDR2: SQVTM, ANQGSEA. The junction had 6 bases not matched to a gene; V was cut back by 0 bases and J by 7 bases. CDR3 protein: CSVEDTGGRNGELFF. In DNA, the CDR3 is TGCAGCGTTGAAGACACAGGGGGCCGTAACGGGGAGCTGTTTTTT.

The genes are TRBV10-3 and TRBJ1-3; 7 nucleotides line up with TRBD1. Germline CDR1 ENHRY, CDR2 SYGVKD. J was trimmed by 2 bases and V by 3 bases; bases with no gene match: 16. The CDR3 length is 19 residues. The CDR3 region is CAISEQGPFDYRAGNTIYF. As DNA, the CDR3 is TGTGCCATCAGTGAACAGGGGCCCTTCGACTATCGGGCTGGAAACACCATATATTTT.

This clone rates as large (0.1 to 1%). The chain links TRBV5-1 to TRBJ2-7; maybe TRBD1 (6 bases). The CDR3 sequence is 14 residues long. CDR1 is SGHRS and CDR2 is YFSETQ in the germline V gene. V was trimmed by 4 bases and J by 6 bases, leaving 17 bases between them. Here the CDR3 DNA reads TGCGCCAGCAGCGGGTCCCAGGGGAAGGGCGAGCAGTACTTC. It specifies CASSGSQGKGEQYF.

In this sample, this clone turned up once. V is TRBV28 and J is TRBJ1-3; D is undetermined. Germline assignment: CDR1 MDHEN and CDR2 SYDVKM. The V end lost 5 bases, the J end lost 9 bases, and 17 bases lay between the germline ends. The CDR3 sequence is 14 residues long. The CDR3 region is CASSPQRAEGTIYF. As DNA, the CDR3 is TGTGCCAGCAGTCCGCAGAGGGCTGAAGGCACCATATATTTT.

The genes are TRBV28 and TRBJ2-7, with D perhaps matching TRBD2 (6 bases). Germline-derived CDR1 and CDR2 are MDHEN and SYDVKM. Trimming stripped 4 bases from V and 5 bases from J, with 9 bases between. The CDR3 length is 12 residues. The CDR3 sequence is CASSSGVHEQYF. CDR3 nucleotides: TGTGCCAGCAGTTCGGGGGTCCACGAGCAGTACTTC.

The chain joins TRBV10-2 to TRBJ1-5; D gene unclear. CDR1 is WSHSY, CDR2 SAAADI, per germline. The CDR3 runs 15 residues. V was clipped by 3 bases and J by 4 bases, with 13 bases between them. The DNA of the CDR3 is TGCGCCAGCAGTGAAGGAAGTCAGGTAAATCAGCCCCAGCATTTT. Translation gives CASSEGSQVNQPQHF.

This clone has a single count. The rearrangement links TRBV19 to TRBJ2-2, with 13 bases that match TRBD2. The CDR3 spans 17 residues. V was pared by 6 bases and J by 0 bases, with 4 bases of the junction left unmatched. The germline CDR1 and CDR2 sequences are LNHDA and SQIVND (reference sequence). DNA of the CDR3: TGTGCCAGTAGCCGACTAGCGGGGGGCCCGAACACCGGGGAGCTGTTTTTT. Its translation: CASSRLAGGPNTGELFF.

This chain uses TRBV12-5 with TRBJ2-1; possibly TRBD1 for D (5 bases). The CDR3 is made up of 11 amino acids. Germline CDR1 LGHNT, CDR2 FRNRAP. V was pared by 3 bases and J by 13 bases, with 10 bases between. The DNA for the CDR3 is TGTGCTAGTGGTTTTGAGACAGCCCAGTTCTTC. Amino acid sequence: CASGFETAQFF.

J is TRBJ1-5 and V is TRBV5-8; 9 nucleotides align to TRBD1. Trimming removed 0 bases from V and 6 bases from J; junction bases left unmatched: 4. Germline CDR1 reads SGHTS; CDR2 reads YDEGEE. This CDR3 spans 15 amino acids. CDR3 residues: CASSLEGQGGQPQHF. The CDR3 DNA sequence: TGTGCCAGCAGCTTGGAGGGACAGGGCGGTCAGCCCCAGCATTTT. Variable domain in full (rest from reference TRBV5-8 and TRBJ1-5): EAGVTQSPTHLIKTRGQQATLRCSPISGHTSVYWYQQALGLGLQFLLWYDEGEERNRGNFPPRFSGRQFPNYSSELNVNALELEDSALYLCASSLEGQGGQPQHFGDGTRLSIL.

This clone was recorded a few times. CDR3 sequence reads: CASSYSRESNQPQHF. CDR3 coding DNA: TGTGCCAGCAGTTACTCGCGCGAAAGCAATCAGCCCCAGCATTTT. The chain recombines TRBV6-5 with TRBJ1-5; D unresolved. The CDR3 consists of 15 residues. Trimming took off 0 bases at V and 1 base at J, with 7 bases between the two ends. Germline V gene sequence: CDR1 MNHEY, CDR2 SVGAGI.

This chain connects TRBV19 to TRBJ1-2; 9 bases match TRBD1. The V gene end was trimmed by 6 bases and the J gene end by 7 bases; junction bases not matched to a gene: 12. Per the germline V gene, CDR1 is LNHDA and CDR2 is SQIVND (reference sequence). CDR3 length: 15 amino acids. The CDR3, as DNA: TGTGCCAGTAGCCGACAAGTGACAGGGGGAAGTGGCTACACCTTC. Its translation is CASSRQVTGGSGYTF.

The chain employs TRBV7-6 and TRBJ2-2, with 14 bases lining up with TRBD2. The CDR3 consists of 18 residues. CDR1 is SGHVS, CDR2 FNYEAQ, per germline. J gave up 4 bases and V 4 bases, and 8 bases lay outside the gene matches. Written as DNA, the CDR3 is TGTGCCAGCAGCTCTCGACTAGCGGGGGGGCAGAGCACCGGGGAGCTGTTTTTT. The encoded protein is CASSSRLAGGQSTGELFF.

The gene calls are TRBV7-9 and TRBJ2-7, with D possibly matching TRBD2 (6 bases). Trimming removed 4 bases from V and 7 bases from J, with 8 bases in between. This CDR3 spans 11 amino acids. Germline V gene lookup returns CDR1 SEHNR and CDR2 FQNEAQ (reference sequence). CDR3 bases: TGTGCCAGCAGCTCTGGGGGGGAGCAGTACTTC. Translated, it gives CASSSGGEQYF.

V gene TRBV7-3 combines with J gene TRBJ2-3; 13 nucleotides line up with TRBD2. V was pared by 1 base and J by 2 bases, with 6 bases of the junction left unmatched. Per germline, CDR1 SGHTA and CDR2 FQGTGA. The length of the CDR3 is 18 residues. CDR3 protein: CASSLIHGLAGATDTQYF. CDR3 coding DNA: TGTGCCAGCAGCTTAATTCATGGACTAGCGGGGGCCACAGATACGCAGTATTTT.

The rearrangement links TRBV7-3 to TRBJ1-6; 11 bases match TRBD1. The CDR3 runs 15 residues. V lost 3 bases to trimming and J lost 10 bases; unmatched junction nucleotides: 5. In germline, CDR1 is SGHTA, CDR2 FQGTGA. CDR3 in amino acids: CASSLGTGGGSPLHF. The CDR3 coding sequence is TGTGCCAGCAGCTTGGGGACAGGGGGAGGATCACCCCTCCACTTT. Supplemented by reference TRBV7-3 and TRBJ1-6, the full variable domain reads GAGVSQTPSNKVTEKGKYVELRCDPISGHTALYWYRQSLGQGPEFLIYFQGTGAADDSGLPNDRFFAVRPEGSVSTLKIQRTERGDSAVYLCASSLGTGGGSPLHFGNGTRLTVT.

There are a few counts of this clone. CDR3 protein: CASSQEGQNTEAFF. CDR3 nucleotide sequence: TGCGCCAGCAGCCAAGAGGGACAGAACACTGAAGCTTTCTTT. This rearrangement joins TRBV4-1 to TRBJ1-1; D possibly corresponds to TRBD1 (6 bases). This CDR3 is built from 14 residues. Germline CDR1 reads MGHRA; CDR2 reads YSYEKL. V was cut by 0 bases and J by 1 base, with 6 bases left in between.